Following are 18 T cell receptor beta chains from one sample sequenced in a study of blood T cell repertoires in COVID-19. The repertoire was sequenced with immunoSEQ multiplex PCR; TCRdb's copy has only in-frame clones and lacks some. The data contain 100,000 to 150,000 clones, about 85% of them singletons. Source material: peripheral blood. These receptors were obtained from a man aged 70 or older with acute or convalescent COVID-19.

The rearrangement links TRBV16 to TRBJ1-3, with TRBD1 as a possible D gene (5 bases). The CDR3 totals 14 residues. V was cut by 5 bases and J by 0 bases, with 8 bases left in between. Germline V gene lookup returns CDR1 KGHSY and CDR2 FQNENV. The CDR3 here is CASSLTVSGNTIYF. CDR3 DNA sequence: TGTGCCAGCAGCTTGACAGTCTCTGGAAACACCATATATTTT.

The rearrangement links TRBV7-2 to TRBJ2-7; 7 nucleotides agree with TRBD1. The CDR3 length is 14 residues. With V trimmed by 0 bases and J by 4 bases, 3 bases remained unmatched. Germline CDR1 is SGHTA and CDR2 is FQGNSA. The chain's CDR3 is CASSLAGGNYEQYF. Written as DNA, the CDR3 is TGTGCCAGCAGCTTAGCAGGGGGCAATTACGAGCAGTACTTC. Based on the CDR3 plus reference TRBV7-2 and TRBJ2-7, the full variable domain is GAGVSQSPSNKVTEKGKDVELRCDPISGHTALYWYRQSLGQGLEFLIYFQGNSAPDKSGLPSDRFSAERTGGSVSTLTIQRTQQEDSAVYLCASSLAGGNYEQYFGPGTRLTVT.

The V and J genes are TRBV6-5 and TRBJ2-5, with 8 bases matching TRBD1. V lost 6 bases, J lost 3 bases, and 3 bases stayed unmatched. Germline V gene lookup returns CDR1 MNHEY and CDR2 SVGAGI. There are 13 residues in the CDR3. DNA of the CDR3: TGTGCCAGCAGGGCGACAGGGGAAGAGACCCAGTACTTC. The encoded protein is CASRATGEETQYF.

The rearrangement uses TRBV11-2 and TRBJ2-2, with a tentative D call TRBD2 (6 bases). This CDR3 contains 15 residues. The V gene lost 3 bases and the J gene lost 3 bases, with 11 bases spanning the gap. Germline V lookup: CDR1 SGHAT, CDR2 FQNNGV. CDR3 sequence (DNA): TGTGCCAGCAGCTTTGCGGGGTCCTACACCGGGGAGCTGTTTTTT. Residues: CASSFAGSYTGELFF.

This clone was seen a handful of times. The chain carries TRBV10-3 and TRBJ1-1, with 8 bases fitting TRBD1. Germline CDR1 reads ENHRY; CDR2 reads SYGVKD. V dropped 3 bases and J dropped 7; count of bases not matched to a gene: 10. The CDR3 sequence is 15 residues long. CDR3 nucleotides: TGTGCCATCAGTGATCCCGGACAGGGCGTCAGTGAAGCTTTCTTT. This translates into CAISDPGQGVSEAFF.

The chain couples TRBV28 to TRBJ1-2; 8 bases map to TRBD1. The CDR3 has 14 residues. With 4 bases clipped from V and 2 bases from J, the junction kept 3 bases outside the gene matches. Looked up from germline, CDR1 is MDHEN and CDR2 is SYDVKM. The CDR3 sequence: CASSSYRGNYGYTF. The CDR3 bases are TGTGCCAGCAGTTCGTACAGGGGGAACTATGGCTACACCTTC.

Only one count was recorded for this clone. This chain links TRBV4-1 with TRBJ1-1; D perhaps matches TRBD1 (6 bases). V lost 6 bases and J lost 0, with 14 bases in between. Germline loops: CDR1 MGHRA, CDR2 YSYEKL. CDR3 length equals 15 residues. The CDR3 DNA reads TGCGCCAGCAGTCATCCCGGGACACTGAACACTGAAGCTTTCTTT. As protein: CASSHPGTLNTEAFF.

This clone was found once. The chain has TRBV7-6 and TRBJ2-3, with 8 bases identical to TRBD2. The CDR3 contains 16 residues. Germline CDR1 and CDR2: SGHVS and FNYEAQ. V lost 1 base to trimming and J lost 5 bases; unmatched junction nucleotides: 8. CDR3 sequence reads: CASSLGGAGVGDTQYF. CDR3 DNA sequence: TGTGCCAGCAGCTTAGGGGGAGCGGGGGTAGGAGATACGCAGTATTTT.

The chain recombines TRBV11-2 with TRBJ2-1; D is ambiguous. Trimming removed 0 bases at V and 4 bases at J, with 7 bases between. Germline loops: CDR1 SGHAT, CDR2 FQNNGV. The CDR3 covers 14 residues. For the CDR3, the DNA is TGTGCCAGCAGCTTAGATCCAGAATACAATGAGCAGTTCTTC. Protein product: CASSLDPEYNEQFF. Full variable domain (remainder filled in from reference TRBV11-2 and TRBJ2-1): EAGVAQSPRYKIIEKRQSVAFWCNPISGHATLYWYQQILGQGPKLLIQFQNNGVVDDSQLPKDRFSAERLKGVDSTLKIQPAKLEDSAVYLCASSLDPEYNEQFFGPGTRLTVL.

This chain connects TRBV5-8 to TRBJ1-2; 11 bases are a match to TRBD1. The CDR3 has 15 amino acids. Germline V CDR1 and CDR2: SGHTS, YDEGEE. Trimming removed 9 bases from V and 8 bases from J; junction bases left unmatched: 15. This CDR3 reads CATQRRTGGASGYTF. The DNA for the CDR3 is TGTGCCACCCAGAGGAGGACAGGGGGCGCGTCGGGCTACACCTTC.

The rearrangement links TRBV5-4 to TRBJ1-1, with 9 bases fitting TRBD1. The CDR3 is made up of 17 amino acids. Trimming took 2 bases from V and 4 from J; bases not matched to a gene: 12. The V gene's germline CDR1 is SGHNT and CDR2 YYREEE (reference sequence). Here the CDR3 DNA reads TGTGCCAGCAGCTTAAGGTCACAGGGGGCGCTGGGCACTGAAGCTTTCTTT. Residues: CASSLRSQGALGTEAFF.

The chain has TRBV27 and TRBJ1-5; a possible D gene is TRBD1 (6 bases). The CDR3 runs 14 residues. The V end lost 8 bases, the J end lost 5 bases, and 16 bases lay between the germline ends. Germline CDR1 reads MNHEY; CDR2 reads SMNVEV (reference sequence). CDR3 coding DNA: TGTGCCAGCGGACGCAGGGGAATCCATCAGCCCCAGCATTTT. Translating it yields CASGRRGIHQPQHF.

The chain carries TRBV7-9 and TRBJ2-2; 10 bases agree with TRBD1. The CDR3 runs 19 residues. Germline V gene sequence: CDR1 SEHNR, CDR2 FQNEAQ (reference sequence). V lost 1 base to trimming and J lost 6 bases; unmatched junction nucleotides: 14. Written as DNA, the CDR3 is TGTGCCAGCAGCTTAGGATGGGCGACAGGGGGCAAAAAGGCCGGGGAGCTGTTTTTT. Translation: CASSLGWATGGKKAGELFF.

V and J are TRBV19 and TRBJ2-7; D possibly corresponds to TRBD1 (5 bases). This CDR3 region has 15 residues. Trimming pared 3 bases from V and 3 bases from J, leaving 15 bases between. Germline V lookup: CDR1 LNHDA, CDR2 SQIVND (reference sequence). CDR3 sequence (DNA): TGTGCCAGTAGTATGTTTCCCGGCAGGGTCTACGAGCAGTACTTC. Protein: CASSMFPGRVYEQYF. Supplemented by reference TRBV19 and TRBJ2-7, the full variable domain reads DGGITQSPKYLFRKEGQNVTLSCEQNLNHDAMYWYRQDPGQGLRLIYYSQIVNDFQKGDIAEGYSVSREKKESFPLTVTSAQKNPTAFYLCASSMFPGRVYEQYFGPGTRLTVT.

This chain connects TRBV5-1 to TRBJ1-1; perhaps TRBD1 as D (5 bases). Looked up from germline, CDR1 is SGHRS and CDR2 is YFSETQ. With 0 bases removed from V and 0 bases from J, the gap between germline ends came to 18 bases. This CDR3 has 18 amino acids. The CDR3 region is CASSLGQPSSPMNTEAFF. DNA of the CDR3: TGCGCCAGCAGCTTGGGACAGCCAAGTTCTCCCATGAACACTGAAGCTTTCTTT.

This sequence joins TRBV24-1 and TRBJ2-3; 7 bases are a match to TRBD2. Per germline, CDR1 KGHDR and CDR2 SFDVKD. V lost 4 bases and J lost 1; bases outside the gene matches: 13. CDR3 length equals 18 residues. The CDR3 region is CATSDPTAGMGGTDTQYF. The CDR3 DNA reads as TGTGCCACCAGTGACCCCACAGCGGGGATGGGAGGCACAGATACGCAGTATTTT.

With respect to this clone: A read error may produce the germline difference seen at one junction end. The chain joins TRBV20-1 to TRBJ1-2, with D possibly matching TRBD1 (5 bases). This CDR3 spans 10 amino acids. CDR1 DFQATT and CDR2 SNEGSKA come from the germline V gene (reference sequence). CDR3 bases: TGCAGTGCTAGGCTCGAGACAGCCCGCTTC. This translates into CSARLETARF.

This clone is a singleton in its sample. The V and J genes are TRBV9 and TRBJ1-4; the match to TRBD1 covers 8 bases. Germline loops: CDR1 SGDLS, CDR2 YYNGEE. This CDR3 spans 14 amino acids. V trimming: 1 base; J trimming: 7 bases; junction bases outside the gene matches: 3. The CDR3 DNA is TGTGCCAGCAGCGTAACCGGACAGGGTGAAAAACTGTTTTTT. Residues: CASSVTGQGEKLFF.